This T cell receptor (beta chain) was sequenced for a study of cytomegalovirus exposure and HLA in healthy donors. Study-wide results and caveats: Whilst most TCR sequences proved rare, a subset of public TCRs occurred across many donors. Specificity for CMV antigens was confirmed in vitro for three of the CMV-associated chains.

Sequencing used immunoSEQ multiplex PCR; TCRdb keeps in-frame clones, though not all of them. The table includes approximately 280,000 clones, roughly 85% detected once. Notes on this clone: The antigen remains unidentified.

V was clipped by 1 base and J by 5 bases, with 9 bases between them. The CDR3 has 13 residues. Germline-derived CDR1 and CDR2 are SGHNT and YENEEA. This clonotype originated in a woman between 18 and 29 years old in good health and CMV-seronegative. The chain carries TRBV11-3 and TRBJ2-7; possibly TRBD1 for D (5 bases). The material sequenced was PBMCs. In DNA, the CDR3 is TGTGCCAGCAGCTTAGCCAGGGCCAACGAGCAGTACTTC. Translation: CASSLARANEQYF.